The present T cell receptor beta chain was sequenced within a study of T cell responses to AZD1222 COVID-19 vaccine. Study conclusions and caveats: Clonal diversity was possibly underestimated; the donors were predominantly white British and more often female. There were vaccine-associated CD4 TCRs across spike, dominant at 160-218 and 743-854. In the spike-specific TCR repertoire, nearly half reportedly target unmutated variant regions. AZD1222 recipients seropositive at baseline numbered only five to seven.

Worth noting for this clone: The antigen is unknown.

The data were produced by immunoSEQ multiplex PCR, yet TCRdb's version contains in-frame clones alone and is incomplete. This sample carries some 100,000 clones, around 89% of them seen once, and the ten largest clones take about 2.4%. This TCR came from an adult who received the AZD1222 COVID-19 vaccine. The source was peripheral blood, collected 28 days after the second AZD1222 dose.

The DNA of the CDR3 is TGTGCCAGCAGACCAGCCCCTTGGGACAGGGGATGGGAAGAGACCCAGTACTTC. Protein sequence: CASRPAPWDRGWEETQYF. The chain links TRBV11-3 to TRBJ2-5; 10 positions agree with TRBD1. V lost 6 bases, J lost 3 bases, and 16 bases stayed unmatched. The CDR3 sequence is 18 residues long. The germline V gene has CDR1 SGHNT and CDR2 YENEEA.